This entry is about one T cell receptor beta chain. Its specific antigen is unknown. The read falls 3 residues short of the CDR3 end, and the missing part is taken from the germline J gene. This sample was taken from a study of T cells in women clearing cervical HPV infection (dated by TCRdb to the late 2010s). Background for the entire study: The cases were 20 to 30 women with histologically confirmed HPV16-related CIN3 or worse, and 2 of those women had invasive cancers. For cases, a median interval of nearly 150 days, with an interquartile range of about 90 to 200 days, was observed between lesion detection and blood sampling. Blood from cases was drawn at the visit where the lesion was first identified, while blood from controls was drawn once the infection was no longer detected. Five blinded duplicates per group were added as quality controls, so that some 60 samples were obtained: some 50 participants and 10 replicates. Median age was roughly 33 years in cases versus roughly 37 in controls, and baseline characteristics did not differ significantly. In the parent cohort, some 10,000 women aged 18 or older were enrolled in Guanacaste, Costa Rica, during about 1992 to 1994 and then followed for less than 8 years. The controls were 25 or so women whose single incident HPV16 infection cleared within 12 months with no development of precancer or cancer. The exploratory proof-of-principle case-control study was nested within the Guanacaste HPV Natural History Study in Costa Rica and compared TCR repertoires across cervical HPV16 outcomes. Because only a few women had HLA typing data, the possibility that HLA type acted as a confounder could not be ruled out. Cases were matched to controls by age within five years and by the year the sample was collected. The investigation overall reported the following: Random forest classifiers combining richness and V gene abundances distinguished cases from controls with an estimated AUC of about 0.8. The cross-sectional design could not show whether associations preceded infection or resulted from it; effector/memory subsets and HPV-specific T cells were not isolated. Lower TRBV6-7 relative abundance was observed in cases than in controls (about 0.1% versus 0.15%; Bonferroni P = 0.0008). CIN3+ cases had significantly higher TCR repertoire richness than controls across sequencing depths, but evenness did not differ between the groups. Because T-cell numbers per sample were unknown, differences in richness could reflect varying T-cell content rather than repertoire biology.

Every participant had a single incident cervical HPV16 infection, and women with prevalent HPV16 infections were excluded. Cervical HPV DNA was detected by MY09/MY11 PCR, and genotyping was performed by dot-blot hybridization. Approximately 16 mL of heparinized blood were centrifuged, and the buffy coat was split into aliquots, frozen at -30 degrees C, and then kept at -80 degrees C. QIAGEN kits were used to extract genomic DNA from buffy coat specimens. The junction shows trimming of 3 bases on V and 4 bases on J, plus 12 bases between the germline ends. The germline V gene provides CDR1 SNHLY and CDR2 FYNNEI. Including the terminal cysteine and phenylalanine, the CDR3 comprises 14 residues. The DNA covers only part of the CDR3, 33 bases in frame from base 1. Using the immunoSEQ assay, multiplex PCR amplified TCR beta CDR3 regions from an average of around 1.2 ug of genomic DNA per sample. The assay corrected primer bias using a complete synthetic TCR repertoire to establish an amplification baseline. The amplicons were sequenced on the Illumina platform. In the authors' own workflow: Sequence errors were corrected by clustering with frequency ratios and a modified nearest-neighbor algorithm, and the sequences were then analyzed in the immunoSEQ Analyzer using IMGT gene definitions. TCR richness and evenness were averaged over 20 rarefaction repeats at each rarefaction depth, excluding samples with fewer sequences than the depth. Wilcoxon rank sum tests with FDR correction were used to compare V, D and J gene relative abundances between the groups. In the blinded duplicates, the intraclass correlation was roughly 96% for TCR richness and averaged about 76% across 66 gene segments. The clones in this table, taken by TCRdb from immuneACCESS, are in-frame only. Not every clone is retained; where verified, under half of the shortfall comes from an unresolved V gene, and the cause of the rest is unknown. D and trimming were read from the DNA, whereas the V and J calls and clone size are those reported in that table. Per the sample table, the count is 30,000 to 40,000 clones. Of the sample, under 8% falls within the top ten clones.

The source of this sequence is a woman aged 18 to 69 with a cervical HPV16 infection that either progressed to CIN3+ or cleared (not recorded which). The sequenced sample was blood buffy coat. The chain couples TRBV2 to TRBJ1-2; the D gene remains uncertain. The covered CDR3 bases are TGTGCCAGCAGTGACTATCTTCCGGGCTATGGC. The encoded protein is CASSDYLPGYG. In full, the CDR3 is CASSDYLPGYGYTF.